This record covers a single T cell receptor beta chain. Its antigen is currently unknown. The source of the sample is a study of T cell responses to AZD1222 COVID-19 vaccine. General study points: Nearly half of the spike-specific TCRs reportedly recognize variant regions that carry no mutations. Spike-specific TCR breadth and depth rose after two AZD1222 doses.

V lost 5 bases and J 4 bases, leaving 3 bases between the germline ends. The germline V gene has CDR1 MNHEY and CDR2 SVGEGT. This CDR3 region has 10 residues. TCRdb's copy holds only in-frame clones and misses some; the assay was immunoSEQ multiplex PCR. This repertoire shows 150,000 to 200,000 clones, 90% found once; its top ten account for 3.5% to 4.5%. The chain recombines TRBV6-2 or TRBV6-3 with TRBJ2-7, with D hard to call. This TCR was recovered from an adult who received the MenACWY meningococcal vaccine as a control. Here the sequenced sample was peripheral blood, taken 28 days after the second dose of the MenACWY control vaccine. The CDR3 DNA reads TGTGCCAGCAGTCATTACGAGCAGTACTTC. Protein sequence: CASSHYEQYF.